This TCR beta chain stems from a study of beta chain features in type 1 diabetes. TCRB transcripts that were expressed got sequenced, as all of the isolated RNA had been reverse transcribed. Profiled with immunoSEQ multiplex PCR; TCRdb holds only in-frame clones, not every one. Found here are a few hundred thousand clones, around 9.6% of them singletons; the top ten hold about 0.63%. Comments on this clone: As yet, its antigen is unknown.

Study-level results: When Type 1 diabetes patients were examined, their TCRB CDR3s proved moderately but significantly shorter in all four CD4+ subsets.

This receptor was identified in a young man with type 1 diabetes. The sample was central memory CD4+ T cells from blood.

The CDR3 bases are TGCGCCAGCAGCTTGGTTCCCCAGCGGGAGTTGACAGATACGCAGTATTTT. It encodes CASSLVPQRELTDTQYF. The chain carries TRBV5-1 and TRBJ2-3; 8 bases match TRBD2. The V gene's germline CDR1 is SGHRS and CDR2 YFSETQ. This CDR3 is built from 17 residues. V dropped 0 bases and J dropped 3; count of bases not matched to a gene: 9.